This T cell receptor (beta chain) was sequenced during a study of cytomegalovirus exposure and HLA in healthy donors. The CDR3 length is 16 residues. Amplification used 60 Vbeta primers and 13 Jbeta primers. The method was immunoSEQ multiplex PCR; TCRdb's version includes in-frame clones alone and lacks a portion of them. The sample has some 110,000 clones, roughly 73% seen once. The sequenced material came from PBMCs. The sequence was collected from a man aged 40-50 years in good health and CMV-seronegative. V gene TRBV7-5 combines with J gene TRBJ2-5; the table's D call TRBD1 went unverified against the DNA. TRBV7-5 is given as a pseudogene. The CDR3 coding sequence is TGTGCCAGAAGCTTAGTCGGGACAGGGGGTTGGGAGACCCAGTACTTC. Its translation is CARSLVGTGGWETQYF.